The rows below give T cell receptor beta chains drawn from one sample of a study of T cells in Graves' hyperthyroidism and ophthalmopathy. TCRdb re-derived calls from the multiplex PCR reads in MiXCR, one entry per CDR3 protein. Among some 530,000 distinct CDR3 sequences, 22% were seen once, and the ten largest hold under 55%. Sequences were obtained from blood. Source of these receptors: a woman aged 65 to 85 with Graves' ophthalmopathy. CDR3s include the opening cysteine and the closing phenylalanine or tryptophan. A D gene is named only where the DNA matches it firmly. Only some rows state a clone size, as once, few, many or a class for expanded clones.

j_call v_call d_call clone_size cdr3_nt cdr3_aa
TRBJ1-5 TRBV25-1 - few TGTGCCAGCAGTGAGTCTGGTCAGCCCCAGCATTTT CASSESGQPQHF
TRBJ2-7 TRBV30 TRBD1 few TGTGCCTGGAATACGGGACAGTCCTACGAGCAGTACTTC CAWNTGQSYEQYF
TRBJ2-3 TRBV12-3/TRBV12-4 - - TGTGCCAGCAGTTTCCGGGGCAGGGCAAGCACAGATACGCAGTATTTT CASSFRGRASTDTQYF
TRBJ1-5 TRBV2 - many TGTGCCAGCAGGACGGGGTCCAGGCAGCCCCAGCATTTT CASRTGSRQPQHF
TRBJ2-7 TRBV5-1 TRBD1 - TGCGCCAGCAGCTTAACCGGGACAGGGGTGAACGAGCAGTACTTC CASSLTGTGVNEQYF
TRBJ1-6 TRBV6-1 - - TGTGCCAGCAGTCGAACAGGGCGGAATTCACCCCTCCACTTT CASSRTGRNSPLHF
TRBJ2-5 TRBV19 - - TGTGCCAGTAGTATTTTCCCGGGGATCGAGAAGACCCAGTACTTC CASSIFPGIEKTQYF
TRBJ1-6 TRBV28 - - TGTGCCAGCAGTAACCATGAGGGACGGGAAAATTCACCCCTCCACTTT CASSNHEGRENSPLHF
TRBJ2-2 TRBV5-1 TRBD1 few TGCGCCAGCAGAACGACAGGGGACGCGAACACCGGGGAGCTGTTTTTT CASRTTGDANTGELFF
TRBJ2-1 TRBV6-2/TRBV6-3 - few TGTGCCAGCAGGGCTTATAGTTCGAATGAGCAGTTCTTC CASRAYSSNEQFF
TRBJ1-3 TRBV7-2 - - TGTGCCAGCAGTCAAACAGCTTCCTCTGGAAACACCATATATTTT CASSQTASSGNTIYF
TRBJ2-5 TRBV6-5 TRBD1 many TGTGCCAGCAGTTACCGAGGACAGGGAAAGACCCAGTACTTC CASSYRGQGKTQYF
TRBJ1-6 TRBV12-3/TRBV12-4 - many TGTGCCAGCAGCGTGGACGTCTATAATTCACCCCTCCACTTT CASSVDVYNSPLHF
TRBJ1-1 TRBV10-2 - few TGCGCCAGCAGCCAAAGACTGCCCATGAACACTGAAGCTTTCTTT CASSQRLPMNTEAFF
TRBJ1-5 TRBV30 TRBD1 - TGTGCCTGGAATGTAGGGGGCGCGAGCAATCAGCCCCAGCATTTT CAWNVGGASNQPQHF
TRBJ2-1 TRBV28 TRBD2 many TGTGCCAGCAGTTTCGCACTAGCGGGATACAATGAGCAGTTCTTC CASSFALAGYNEQFF
TRBJ2-5 TRBV10-3 TRBD1 - TGTGCCATCAGACGGGACAGGGGAGGAGAGACCCAGTACTTC CAIRRDRGGETQYF
TRBJ1-1 TRBV27 - - TGTGCCAGCAGTTTCGCCAAATTCAATGAAGCTTTCTTT CASSFAKFNEAFF
TRBJ2-7 TRBV3-1 - - TGTACCAGCAGCTTGAGACCCTACGAGCAGTACTTC CTSSLRPYEQYF
TRBJ2-5 TRBV18 - few TGTGCCAGCTCACCAATACAGAGAGGGACCCAGTACTTC CASSPIQRGTQYF
TRBJ1-5 TRBV7-2 - few TGTGCCAGCACCCCGTATAGCAATCAGCCCCAGCATTTT CASTPYSNQPQHF
TRBJ1-1 TRBV12-3/TRBV12-4 TRBD1 many TGTGCCAGCACCCAAGACAGGGGGAACACTGAAGCTTTCTTT CASTQDRGNTEAFF
TRBJ2-1 TRBV9 - - TGTGCCAGCAGCGTAGGGTTCTCGGACTCCGAGCAGTTCTTC CASSVGFSDSEQFF
TRBJ2-1 TRBV9 - many TGTGCCAGCAGTCAGTTGGAGGGAAATGAGCAGTTCTTC CASSQLEGNEQFF
TRBJ2-3 TRBV12-3/TRBV12-4 - many TGTGCCAGCACCTCTGGGGTAGGAAGCACAGATACGCAGTATTTT CASTSGVGSTDTQYF
TRBJ1-3 TRBV6-5 TRBD1 few TGTGCCAGCAGTTATTCGGGACAGCTCTCTGGAAACACCATATATTTT CASSYSGQLSGNTIYF
TRBJ1-1 TRBV7-9 TRBD1 many TGTGCCAGCAGATCCGCAGGGGGCGCTGAAGCTTTCTTT CASRSAGGAEAFF
TRBJ2-1 TRBV18 - few TGTGCCAGCTCACCAAGACGTGTTGAGCAGTTCTTC CASSPRRVEQFF
TRBJ1-5 TRBV6-1 - many TGTGCCAGCAGTTTCCAAGCTAATCAGCCCCAGCATTTT CASSFQANQPQHF
TRBJ2-3 TRBV3-1 - - TGTGCCAGCAACCAAAACTTCGGGACGGGAGATACGCAGTATTTT CASNQNFGTGDTQYF
TRBJ2-1 TRBV29-1 - - TGCAGCGTTCCGGATTACAATGAGCAGTTCTTC CSVPDYNEQFF
TRBJ2-5 TRBV12-3/TRBV12-4 - many TGTGCCAGCAGTTTAATGAGGGAAAGCGAGACCCAGTACTTC CASSLMRESETQYF
TRBJ2-1 TRBV19 TRBD2 - TGTGCCAGTATTAACAGCGGGAGCGGGGACAATGAGCAGTTCTTC CASINSGSGDNEQFF
TRBJ2-3 TRBV24-1 - - TGTGCCACCAGTGATTTGCACGGGGATACGCAGTATTTT CATSDLHGDTQYF
TRBJ1-1 TRBV4-1 - few TGCGCCAGCAGCCAATACAACATACAGGGTTGGGACACTGAAGCTTTCTTT CASSQYNIQGWDTEAFF
TRBJ2-2 TRBV25-1 - - TGTGCCAGCAGTGAAATAGGGTCCGGGGAGCTGTTTTTT CASSEIGSGELFF
TRBJ2-3 TRBV5-1 - many TGCGCCAGCAGCAGGGACCGCGGGAGCACAGATACGCAGTATTTT CASSRDRGSTDTQYF
TRBJ2-1 TRBV24-1 - - TGTGCCACCAGTGATACCACTCGACAGGCCAATGAGCAGTTCTTC CATSDTTRQANEQFF
TRBJ2-6 TRBV6-1 - - TGTGCCAACCAGATAAATGCTGGGGCCAACGTCCTGACTTTC CANQINAGANVLTF
TRBJ2-5 TRBV20-1 TRBD1 few TGCAGTGCCTTCTTCAGGGGGCGCGGGGAGACCCAGTACTTC CSAFFRGRGETQYF
TRBJ1-3 TRBV5-8 TRBD1 few TGTGCCAGCAGCTTGGACAGGGGTGGAAACACCATATATTTT CASSLDRGGNTIYF
TRBJ1-4 TRBV28 - - TGTGCCAGCAGCCTCGGGGGGGGCGAAGAAAAACTGTTTTTT CASSLGGGEEKLFF
TRBJ2-7 TRBV5-1 - few TGCGCCAGCAGCTTGTCCCGGCAGTCGTACGAGCAGTACTTC CASSLSRQSYEQYF
TRBJ2-1 TRBV11-2 - many TGTGCCAGCAGCTTGAACATGTGGGGATACAATGAGCAGTTCTTC CASSLNMWGYNEQFF
TRBJ2-3 TRBV20-1 - few TGCAGTGCTATACCCGTAGTGACAGATACGCAGTATTTT CSAIPVVTDTQYF
TRBJ1-5 TRBV11-2 - many TGTGCCAGCAGGGGCAGTTCGAATCAGCCCCAGCATTTT CASRGSSNQPQHF
TRBJ2-1 TRBV5-1 TRBD2 few TGCGCCAGCAGCTCAAGCGGGAGGGCCTTCCATGAGCAGTTCTTC CASSSSGRAFHEQFF
TRBJ2-3 TRBV7-2 - many TGTGCCAGCAGCACCCTCCGGTTATCAGATACGCAGTATTTT CASSTLRLSDTQYF
TRBJ1-5 TRBV6-2/TRBV6-3 TRBD1 few TGTGCCAGCAGAGTATCACCGTTCAGGGGGAAGGACATTCAGCCCCAGCATTTT CASRVSPFRGKDIQPQHF
TRBJ2-2 TRBV24-1 - - TGTGCCACCAGCGAGCGCCACAGCGGGGAGCTGTTTTTT CATSERHSGELFF